Below, one TCR beta chain is given with its context. Antigen: not known. The primer mix had 60 Vbeta and 13 Jbeta primers. In the original analysis: In a later analysis, some 80 million unique TCR beta chains included roughly 11 million shared by two or more donors. Sequencing was performed with immunoSEQ multiplex PCR; in TCRdb, only in-frame clones are kept and a portion is missing. D and trimming come from the DNA, and the V and J calls and clone size come from that table. This repertoire shows over 150,000 clones, about 88% found once; its top ten account for about 0.21%. This entry comes from a study of cytomegalovirus exposure and HLA in healthy donors. General study findings and limits: Researchers had no immune exposure information except CMV serostatus available. It was 160 or so TCR beta chains that were listed as cytomegalovirus-associated.

The germline gives CDR1 MGHRA, CDR2 YSYEKL. With 1 base removed from V and 2 bases from J, the gap between germline ends came to 14 bases. CDR3 size: 17 residues. The origin of this receptor is a girl less than two years old in good health and CMV-seronegative. The chain carries TRBV4-1 and TRBJ2-2; possibly TRBD1 for D (5 bases). The specimen sequenced was PBMCs. CDR3 sequence reads: CASSQVAGQGNTGELFF. The CDR3 coding sequence is TGCGCCAGCAGCCAAGTGGCTGGGCAGGGCAACACCGGGGAGCTGTTTTTT.